These 9 T cell receptor beta chains came from one sample sequenced in a study of radiotherapy plus CTLA-4 blockade in lung cancer. The protocol was immunoSEQ multiplex PCR, while the TCRdb copy is restricted to in-frame clones and leaves out a portion. The table has 25,000 to 35,000 clones, more than 75% seen once. Material: peripheral blood, obtained from a patient treated with radiotherapy plus ipilimumab. The receptors shown here come from a human donor with non-small cell lung cancer who had stable disease on radiotherapy plus ipilimumab.

The chain is built from TRBV11-3 and TRBJ2-1, with no clear D. The V and J ends lost 3 bases and 7 bases respectively, with 7 bases between them. This CDR3 has 12 residues. Germline loops: CDR1 SGHNT, CDR2 YENEEA. DNA of the CDR3: TGTGCCAGCAGCTTTAACGCAAATGAGCAGTTCTTC. Protein product: CASSFNANEQFF.

This clone occurred a few times. This sequence joins TRBV6-1 and TRBJ2-3; 8 bases are shared with TRBD1. V dropped 8 bases and J dropped 11; count of bases not matched to a gene: 6. CDR1 is MNHNS and CDR2 is SASEGT in the germline V gene. CDR3 length: 11 residues. The DNA for the CDR3 is TGTGCCAGCTACGACAGGGGTGGGCAGTATTTT. Residues: CASYDRGGQYF.

This rearrangement joins TRBV5-1 to TRBJ2-7, with TRBD1 identical over 8 bases. J lost 3 bases, V lost 3 bases, and 8 bases had no gene match. The CDR3 is 15 amino acids. Germline V gives CDR1 SGHRS, CDR2 YFSETQ. DNA of the CDR3: TGCGCCAGCAGCTGGGGGACAGGAGATTACTACGAGCAGTACTTC. It is translated as CASSWGTGDYYEQYF.

As DNA, the CDR3 is TGCGCCAGCAGTGCCGGGACTAGCGGGGACTCCTACGAGCAGTACTTC. Amino acids: CASSAGTSGDSYEQYF. This chain connects TRBV10-1 to TRBJ2-7; 13 bases are shared with TRBD2. J gave up 0 bases and V 4 bases, and 3 bases lay outside the gene matches. CDR1 and CDR2 (germline): WNHNN, SYGVQD (reference sequence). There are 16 residues in the CDR3.

The gene calls are TRBV6-5 and TRBJ1-5; a possible D gene is TRBD1 (6 bases). From germline, CDR1 is MNHEY and CDR2 SVGAGI. V was trimmed by 6 bases and J by 0 bases, leaving 12 bases between them. The CDR3 extends over 15 amino acids. This CDR3 is CASRPTGYSNQPQHF. The CDR3 DNA follows: TGTGCCAGCAGACCGACAGGATATAGCAATCAGCCCCAGCATTTT.

The genes are TRBV21-1 and TRBJ1-1. TRBV21-1 is marked as a pseudogene. The CDR3 contains 13 residues. CDR3 DNA: TGTGCCAGCAGTCCCCGGCGGGACACTGAAGCTTTCTTT. Translation gives CASSPRRDTEAFF.

Points on this clone: Relative to the germline gene, one junction end is altered; a read error may explain this. The chain joins TRBV29-1 to TRBJ1-1; the D gene is possibly TRBD1 (6 bases). Germline V gives CDR1 SQVTM, CDR2 ANQGSEA. The CDR3 covers 11 residues. The CDR3 region has the DNA TGCAGCGTCGGGGGGGCCATTGAAGCTCTCTTT. Protein product: CSVGGAIEALF.

The chain joins TRBV5-1 to TRBJ1-4, with 7 bases identical to TRBD1. Losses at the gene ends were 4 bases for V and 12 bases for J; bases not matched to a gene: 12. Germline V gene lookup returns CDR1 SGHRS and CDR2 YFSETQ. The length of the CDR3 is 14 residues. The chain's CDR3 is CASSPRDSRKQLFF. The CDR3 nucleotides are TGCGCCAGCAGCCCCCGGGACAGTCGGAAACAACTGTTTTTT.

V gene TRBV29-1 combines with J gene TRBJ1-4; D is unclear. Germline CDR1 and CDR2: SQVTM and ANQGSEA. This CDR3 has 13 residues. Trimming removed 6 bases from V and 0 bases from J, with 8 bases in between. The CDR3, as DNA: TGCAGCGTCCCCGGGGCAACTAATGAAAAACTGTTTTTT. This gives the protein CSVPGATNEKLFF.